Following are 20 T cell receptor beta chains from one sample sequenced in a study of T cells after yellow fever vaccination. TCRdb recomputed calls from the 5' RACE reads with MiXCR, one row per CDR3 protein. This table holds around 550,000 distinct CDR3 sequences, 15% to 20% found once. The sequencing here drew on PBMCs, taken 15 days after the yellow fever booster vaccination. These receptors were taken from a man aged 25 to 45 who received the YFV17D yellow fever vaccine.

This clonotype came up a few times. The CDR3, as DNA: TGTGCCCCTGGGGGGGGCAAGGCCAAAAACATTCAGTACTTC. Residues: CAPGGGKAKNIQYF. The V gene is TRBV7-9, the J gene TRBJ2-4; TRBD2 is a possible D gene (7 bases). Trimming removed 11 bases from V and 1 base from J, with 15 bases in between. Germline CDR1 reads SEHNR; CDR2 reads FQNEAQ (reference sequence). This CDR3 has 14 residues.

This clonotype appeared once. V usage is TRBV29-1 and J usage is TRBJ2-5, with D tentatively TRBD1 or TRBD2 (6 bases each). Germline lookup yields CDR1 SQVTM and CDR2 ANQGSEA. V shed 2 bases and J shed 4 bases, with 8 bases lying between them. This CDR3 is built from 12 residues. The CDR3 DNA reads TGCAGCGTTGAAAAGGGGGGAGAGACCCAGTACTTC. Translating it yields CSVEKGGETQYF.

This clonotype was counted a few times. The gene calls are TRBV7-2 and TRBJ2-7; 8 bases are shared with TRBD2. With 3 bases clipped from V and 2 bases from J, the junction kept 9 bases outside the gene matches. Per germline, CDR1 SGHTA and CDR2 FQGNSA. The CDR3 sequence is 16 residues long. The CDR3 here is CASSFQSGRIPYEQYF. CDR3 nucleotide sequence: TGTGCCAGCAGCTTCCAGAGCGGGAGAATCCCCTACGAGCAGTACTTC.

The chain combines TRBV28 with TRBJ2-1; unclear D gene. V gave up 3 bases and J gave up 10 bases, with 16 bases separating them. This CDR3 is built from 14 residues. Germline V gives CDR1 MDHEN, CDR2 SYDVKM. Here the CDR3 reads CASSFPHPLGEQFF. CDR3 DNA sequence: TGTGCCAGCAGTTTCCCCCATCCCCTGGGCGAGCAGTTCTTC.

The chain joins TRBV30 to TRBJ2-5; D not resolved. Looked up from germline, CDR1 is GTSNPN and CDR2 is SVGIG (reference sequence). Trimming left V 2 bases short and J 4 bases short, with 11 bases between. The CDR3 totals 13 residues. The DNA of the CDR3 is TGTGCCTGGAGTCTATTGGGTCGAGAGACCCAGTACTTC. Encoded protein: CAWSLLGRETQYF. Together with reference TRBV30 and TRBJ2-5, the CDR3 gives the full variable domain: SQTIHQWPATLVQPVGSPLSLECTVEGTSNPNLYWYRQAAGRGLQLLFYSVGIGQISSEVPQNLSASRPQDRQFILSSKKLLLSDSGFYLCAWSLLGRETQYFGPGTRLLVL.

This clonotype occurred many times. The rearrangement uses TRBV24-1 and TRBJ2-2, with 11 positions matching TRBD2. The CDR3 loop spans 17 amino acids. The junction had 3 bases not matched to a gene; V was cut back by 4 bases and J by 0 bases. Germline V gene lookup returns CDR1 KGHDR and CDR2 SFDVKD. The chain's CDR3 is CATSERGLAANTGELFF. DNA of the CDR3: TGTGCCACCAGTGAAAGGGGACTAGCGGCGAACACCGGGGAGCTGTTTTTT.

The chain couples TRBV4-3 to TRBJ2-6, with D hard to call. Per the germline V gene, CDR1 is LGHNA and CDR2 is YSLEER. V was cut by 1 base and J by 1 base, with 5 bases left in between. CDR3 length: 15 residues. The CDR3 bases are TGCGCCAGCAGCCAAGTCCGGTCTGGGGCCAACGTCCTGACTTTC. Its protein product is CASSQVRSGANVLTF.

This clonotype was detected only a few times. DNA for the CDR3: TGTGCCAGCAGCCCTCGGTCGGGACAGGGGGCGGAGGAGTACTTC. Protein product: CASSPRSGQGAEEYF. This chain links TRBV7-2 with TRBJ2-7, with 12 bases aligning to TRBD1. The germline CDR1 and CDR2 sequences are SGHTA and FQGNSA. The J segment lost 11 bases and the V segment lost 5 bases, leaving 13 bases of the junction unmatched. The CDR3 is 15 residues long.

J is TRBJ2-3 and V is TRBV28, with 7 positions matching TRBD1. The CDR3 covers 14 residues. Germline V lookup: CDR1 MDHEN, CDR2 SYDVKM. The ends lost 8 bases at V and 2 bases at J; junction bases unmatched: 7. The CDR3 DNA follows: TGTGCCAGCCAAGGGACAGCCTACACAGATACGCAGTATTTT. Protein product: CASQGTAYTDTQYF.

The chain carries TRBV19 and TRBJ2-3, with 11 nucleotides matching TRBD2. Germline trimming cut 3 bases from V and 6 bases from J; bases unmatched to any gene: 2. There are 14 residues in the CDR3. CDR1 is LNHDA and CDR2 is SQIVND in the germline V gene (reference sequence). The CDR3 here is CASSMTSGVDTQYF. For the CDR3, the DNA is TGTGCCAGTAGTATGACTAGCGGGGTGGATACGCAGTATTTT.

This chain links TRBV6-2 or TRBV6-3 with TRBJ2-3; TRBD2 agrees at 7 bases. There are 15 residues in the CDR3. CDR1 is MNHEY and CDR2 is SVGEGT in the germline V gene. Trimming removed 1 base from V and 5 bases from J; junction bases left unmatched: 6. The CDR3 nucleotides are TGTGCCAGCAGTTACTGGGCTAGCGGAAAAGATACGCAGTATTTT. As protein: CASSYWASGKDTQYF.

The gene calls are TRBV12-3 or TRBV12-4 and TRBJ2-2; 13 nucleotides agree with TRBD2. V trimming: 6 bases; J trimming: 7 bases; junction bases outside the gene matches: 5. The CDR3 is made up of 15 amino acids. CDR3 coding DNA: TGTGCCAGCAGCCAGGGACTAGCGGGAATCGGGGAGCTGTTTTTT. Translated: CASSQGLAGIGELFF.

This clonotype came up a few times. The chain joins TRBV27 to TRBJ2-7, with 8 bases identical to TRBD2. The CDR3 has 14 residues. The germline CDR1 and CDR2 sequences are MNHEY and SMNVEV (reference sequence). V gave up 8 bases and J gave up 1 base; unmatched junction bases: 7. CDR3 DNA: TGTGCCAGCCACCCTGCGGGGGGATCCTACGAGCAGTACTTC. Translated, it gives CASHPAGGSYEQYF.

CDR3 in DNA: TGTGCCAGCCGCCCTGTAGCGGGAGCGATCAATGAGCAGTTCTTC. It is translated as CASRPVAGAINEQFF. This sequence joins TRBV12-3 or TRBV12-4 and TRBJ2-1, with 9 nucleotides matching TRBD2. Germline trimming cut 8 bases from V and 6 bases from J; bases unmatched to any gene: 11. This CDR3 has 15 residues.

The chain links TRBV27 to TRBJ2-3, with D tentatively TRBD2 (5 bases). The germline V gene encodes CDR1 MNHEY and CDR2 SMNVEV (reference sequence). Trimming removed 2 bases from V and 4 bases from J, with 19 bases in between. CDR3 size: 17 residues. As DNA, the CDR3 is TGTGCCAGCAGTTTAGGTCGACCGAGGACCGGGGCAGATACGCAGTATTTT. Protein product: CASSLGRPRTGADTQYF.

This clonotype was picked up a small number of times. V gene TRBV11-2 combines with J gene TRBJ2-3; D gene uncertain. Germline values: CDR1 SGHAT, CDR2 FQNNGV. Trimming cost V 9 bases and J 3 bases, with 19 bases left between them. The CDR3 runs 15 residues. CDR3 DNA sequence: TGTGCCAGTTCCTCGAAGGGCCTGGGGACAGATACGCAGTATTTT. The encoded protein is CASSSKGLGTDTQYF. Combining the CDR3 with reference TRBV11-2 and TRBJ2-3 gives the whole variable domain EAGVAQSPRYKIIEKRQSVAFWCNPISGHATLYWYQQILGQGPKLLIQFQNNGVVDDSQLPKDRFSAERLKGVDSTLKIQPAKLEDSAVYLCASSSKGLGTDTQYFGPGTRLTVL.

This clonotype was found a few times. This chain links TRBV5-1 with TRBJ2-2; TRBD1 matches at 9 bases. Germline V gives CDR1 SGHRS, CDR2 YFSETQ. There are 15 residues in the CDR3. Trimming at V came to 7 bases and at J to 3 bases, leaving 7 bases not matched to a gene. Written as DNA, the CDR3 is TGCGCCAGCTGGTCAGGACAGGGGTACACCGGGGAGCTGTTTTTT. Its translation is CASWSGQGYTGELFF.

In its sample, this clonotype was seen a few times. J is TRBJ2-1 and V is TRBV13, with D perhaps TRBD1 or TRBD2 (5 bases each). Trimming took 2 bases from V and 8 from J, leaving 16 bases between them. CDR3 length: 15 residues. Germline-derived CDR1 and CDR2 are PRHDT and FYEKMQ (reference sequence). The CDR3 DNA is TGTGCCAGCAGCTTACGCCTTGGGACGAGAGATGAGCAGTTCTTC. It translates to CASSLRLGTRDEQFF.

This clonotype was counted only a few times. The V and J genes are TRBV6-5 and TRBJ2-1; TRBD1 matches at 7 bases. This CDR3 is 12 amino acids long. V shed 6 bases, J shed 7 bases, and the junction held 3 bases outside the gene matches. The germline V gene encodes CDR1 MNHEY and CDR2 SVGAGI. The CDR3: CASREQGNEQFF. Written as DNA, the CDR3 is TGTGCCAGCAGAGAACAGGGGAATGAGCAGTTCTTC.

The chain combines TRBV20-1 with TRBJ1-2; TRBD1 matches at 11 bases. Germline CDR1 DFQATT, CDR2 SNEGSKA (reference sequence). The CDR3 is 15 amino acids. Trimming cost V 1 base and J 5 bases; bases outside gene matches: 6. CDR3: CSARAGTGGGYGYTF. CDR3 DNA sequence: TGCAGTGCTAGAGCCGGGACAGGGGGAGGGTATGGCTACACCTTC.